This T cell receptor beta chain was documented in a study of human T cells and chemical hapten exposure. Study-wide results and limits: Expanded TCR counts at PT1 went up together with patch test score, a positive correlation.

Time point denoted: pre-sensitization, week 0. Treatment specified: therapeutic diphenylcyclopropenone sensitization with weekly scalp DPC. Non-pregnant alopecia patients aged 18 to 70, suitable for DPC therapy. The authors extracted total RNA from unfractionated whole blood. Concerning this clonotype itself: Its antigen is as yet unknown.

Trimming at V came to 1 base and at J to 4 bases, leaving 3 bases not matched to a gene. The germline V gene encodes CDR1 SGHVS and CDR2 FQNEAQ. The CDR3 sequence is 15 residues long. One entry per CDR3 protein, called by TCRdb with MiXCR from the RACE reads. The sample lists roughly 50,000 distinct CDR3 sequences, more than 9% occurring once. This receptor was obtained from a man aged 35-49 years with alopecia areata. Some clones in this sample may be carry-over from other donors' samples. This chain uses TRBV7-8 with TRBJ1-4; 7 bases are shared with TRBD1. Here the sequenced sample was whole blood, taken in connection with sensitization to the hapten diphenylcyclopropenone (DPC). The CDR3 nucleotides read TGTGCCAGCAGCTTAGGGCAGGGGGTTAATGAAAAACTGTTTTTT. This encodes CASSLGQGVNEKLFF.